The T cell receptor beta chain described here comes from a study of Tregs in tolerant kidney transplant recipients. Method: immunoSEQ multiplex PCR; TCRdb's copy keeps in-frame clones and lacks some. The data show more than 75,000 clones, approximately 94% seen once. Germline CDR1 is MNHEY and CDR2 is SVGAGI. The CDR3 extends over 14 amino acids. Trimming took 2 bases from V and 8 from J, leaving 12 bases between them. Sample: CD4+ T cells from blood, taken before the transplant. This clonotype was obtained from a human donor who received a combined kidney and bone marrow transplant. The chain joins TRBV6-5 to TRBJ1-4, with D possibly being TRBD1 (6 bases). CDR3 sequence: CASSYQGIGEKLFF. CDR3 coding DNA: TGTGCCAGCAGTTACCAGGGGATTGGAGAAAAACTGTTTTTT.